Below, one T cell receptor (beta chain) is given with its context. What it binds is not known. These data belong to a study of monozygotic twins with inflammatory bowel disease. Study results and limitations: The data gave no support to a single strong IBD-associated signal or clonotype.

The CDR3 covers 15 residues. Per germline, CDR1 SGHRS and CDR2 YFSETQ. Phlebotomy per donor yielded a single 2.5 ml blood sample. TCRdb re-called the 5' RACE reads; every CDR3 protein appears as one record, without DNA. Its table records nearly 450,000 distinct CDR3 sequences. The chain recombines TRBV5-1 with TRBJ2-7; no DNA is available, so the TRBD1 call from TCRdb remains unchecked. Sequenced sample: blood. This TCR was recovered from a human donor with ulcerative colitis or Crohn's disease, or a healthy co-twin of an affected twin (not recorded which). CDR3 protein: CASSLEGSSDYEQYF. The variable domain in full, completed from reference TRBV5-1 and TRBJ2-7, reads KAGVTQTPRYLIKTRGQQVTLSCSPISGHRSVSWYQQTPGQGLQFLFEYFSETQRNKGNFPGRFSGRQFSNSRSEMNVSTLELGDSALYLCASSLEGSSDYEQYFGPGTRLTVT.